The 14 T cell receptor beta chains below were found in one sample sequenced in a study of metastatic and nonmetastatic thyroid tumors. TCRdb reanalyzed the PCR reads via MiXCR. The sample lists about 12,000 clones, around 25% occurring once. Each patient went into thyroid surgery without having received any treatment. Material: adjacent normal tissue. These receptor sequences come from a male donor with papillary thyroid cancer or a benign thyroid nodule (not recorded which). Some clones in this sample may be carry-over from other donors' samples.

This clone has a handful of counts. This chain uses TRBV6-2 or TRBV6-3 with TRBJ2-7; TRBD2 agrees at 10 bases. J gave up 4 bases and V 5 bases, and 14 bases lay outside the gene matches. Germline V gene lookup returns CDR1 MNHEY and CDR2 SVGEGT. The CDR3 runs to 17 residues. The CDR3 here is CASSTRLSSGRRYEQYF. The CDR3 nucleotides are TGTGCCAGCAGTACCCGACTATCTAGCGGGAGACGTTACGAGCAGTACTTC.

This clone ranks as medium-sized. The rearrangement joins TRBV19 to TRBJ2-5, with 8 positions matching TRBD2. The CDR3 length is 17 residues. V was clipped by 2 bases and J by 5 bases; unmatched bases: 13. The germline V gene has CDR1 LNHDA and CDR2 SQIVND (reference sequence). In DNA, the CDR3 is TGTGCCAGTAGTATACCTCGACTAGCGTATATGGAGGAGACCCAGTACTTC. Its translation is CASSIPRLAYMEETQYF.

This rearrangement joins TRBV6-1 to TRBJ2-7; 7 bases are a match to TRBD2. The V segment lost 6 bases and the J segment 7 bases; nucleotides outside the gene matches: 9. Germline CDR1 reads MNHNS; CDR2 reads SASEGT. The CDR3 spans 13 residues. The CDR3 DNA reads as TGTGCCAGCAGCGGGGGGTCCGTCTTAGAGCAGTACTTC. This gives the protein CASSGGSVLEQYF.

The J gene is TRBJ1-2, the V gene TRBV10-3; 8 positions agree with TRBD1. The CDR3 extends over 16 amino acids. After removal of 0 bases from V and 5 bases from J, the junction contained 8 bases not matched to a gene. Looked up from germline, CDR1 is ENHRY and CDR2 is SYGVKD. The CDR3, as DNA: TGTGCCATCAGTGAGTCTTCCGCCGGGACAGGATATGGCTACACCTTC. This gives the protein CAISESSAGTGYGYTF.

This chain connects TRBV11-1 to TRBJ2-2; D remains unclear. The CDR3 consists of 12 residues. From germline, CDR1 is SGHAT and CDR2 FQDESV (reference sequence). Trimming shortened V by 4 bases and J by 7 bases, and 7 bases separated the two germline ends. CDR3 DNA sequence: TGTGCCAGCAGCTGGGATTTCGGGGAGCTGTTTTTT. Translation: CASSWDFGELFF.

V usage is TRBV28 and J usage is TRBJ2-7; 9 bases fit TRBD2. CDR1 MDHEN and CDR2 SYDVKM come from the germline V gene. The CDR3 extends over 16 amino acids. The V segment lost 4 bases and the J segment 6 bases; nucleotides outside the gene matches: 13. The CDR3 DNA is TGTGCCAGCAGTTGGCCCCCAAATAGCGGGGGTGTCGAGCAGTACTTC. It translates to CASSWPPNSGGVEQYF.

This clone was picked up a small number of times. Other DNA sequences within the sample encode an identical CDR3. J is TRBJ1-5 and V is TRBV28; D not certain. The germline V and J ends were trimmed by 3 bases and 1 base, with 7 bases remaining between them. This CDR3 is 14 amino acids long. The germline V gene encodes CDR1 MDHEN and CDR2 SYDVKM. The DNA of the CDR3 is TGTGCCAGCAGTTTCTATCAGAGCAATCAGCCCCAGCATTTT. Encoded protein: CASSFYQSNQPQHF.

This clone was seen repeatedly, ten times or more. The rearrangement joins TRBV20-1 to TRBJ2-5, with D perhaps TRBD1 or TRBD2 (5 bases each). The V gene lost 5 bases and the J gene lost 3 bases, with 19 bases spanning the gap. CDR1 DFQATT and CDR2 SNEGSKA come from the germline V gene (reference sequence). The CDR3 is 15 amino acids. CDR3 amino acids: CSASGPDGAKETQYF. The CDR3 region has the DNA TGCAGTGCTTCTGGCCCTGACGGGGCGAAAGAGACCCAGTACTTC.

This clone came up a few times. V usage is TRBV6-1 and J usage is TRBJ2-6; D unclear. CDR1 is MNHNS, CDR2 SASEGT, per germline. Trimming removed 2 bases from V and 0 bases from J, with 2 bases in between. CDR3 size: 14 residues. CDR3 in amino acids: CASSELSGANVLTF. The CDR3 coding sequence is TGTGCCAGCAGTGAACTCTCTGGGGCCAACGTCCTGACTTTC.

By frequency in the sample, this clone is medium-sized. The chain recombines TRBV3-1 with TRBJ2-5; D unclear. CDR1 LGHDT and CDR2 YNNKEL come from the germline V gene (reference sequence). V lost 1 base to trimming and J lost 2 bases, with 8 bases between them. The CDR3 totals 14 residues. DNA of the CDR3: TGTGCCAGCAGCCAAGTGGCAGAGCAAGAGACCCAGTACTTC. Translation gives CASSQVAEQETQYF.

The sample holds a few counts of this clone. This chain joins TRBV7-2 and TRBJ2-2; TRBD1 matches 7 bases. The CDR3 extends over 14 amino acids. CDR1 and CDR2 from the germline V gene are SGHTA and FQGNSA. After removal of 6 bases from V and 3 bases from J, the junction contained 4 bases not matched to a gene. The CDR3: CASRRQGDTGELFF. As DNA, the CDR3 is TGTGCCAGCAGACGACAGGGAGACACCGGGGAGCTGTTTTTT.

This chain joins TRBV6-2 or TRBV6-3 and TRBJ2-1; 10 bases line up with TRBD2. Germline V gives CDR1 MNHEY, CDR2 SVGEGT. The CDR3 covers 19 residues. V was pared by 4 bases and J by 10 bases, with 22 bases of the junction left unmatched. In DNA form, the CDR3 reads TGTGCCAGCAGTTCTCCAACCCAAGTGACTAGCGGGTGGGAAGCGGAGCAGTTCTTC. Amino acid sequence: CASSSPTQVTSGWEAEQFF.

CDR3 DNA sequence: TGTGCCAGCTCACCCACACTAGCGGGAGCCGGGGAGCTGTTTTTT. It yields the protein CASSPTLAGAGELFF. The V call is TRBV18, the J call TRBJ2-2, with TRBD2 identical over 11 bases. Germline V gives CDR1 KGHSH, CDR2 LQKENI. CDR3 length: 15 residues. Trimming at V came to 3 bases and at J to 6 bases, leaving 3 bases not matched to a gene.

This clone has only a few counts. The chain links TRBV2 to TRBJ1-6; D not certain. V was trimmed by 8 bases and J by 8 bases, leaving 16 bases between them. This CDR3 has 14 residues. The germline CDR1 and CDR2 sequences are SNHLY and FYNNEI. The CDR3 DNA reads TGTGCCAGCTCCGTTAGGTGGGATGATTCACCCCTCCACTTT. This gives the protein CASSVRWDDSPLHF.